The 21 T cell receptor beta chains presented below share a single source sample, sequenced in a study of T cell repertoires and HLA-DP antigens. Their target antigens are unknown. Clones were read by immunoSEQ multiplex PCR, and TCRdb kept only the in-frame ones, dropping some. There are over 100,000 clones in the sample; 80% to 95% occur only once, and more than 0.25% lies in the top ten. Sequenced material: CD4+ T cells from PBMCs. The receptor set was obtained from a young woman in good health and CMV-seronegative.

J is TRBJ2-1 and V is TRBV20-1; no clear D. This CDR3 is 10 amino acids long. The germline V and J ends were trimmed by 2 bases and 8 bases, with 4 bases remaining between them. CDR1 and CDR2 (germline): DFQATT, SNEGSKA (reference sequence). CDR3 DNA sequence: TGCAGTGCTAGATCAGATGAGCAGTTCTTC. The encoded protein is CSARSDEQFF.

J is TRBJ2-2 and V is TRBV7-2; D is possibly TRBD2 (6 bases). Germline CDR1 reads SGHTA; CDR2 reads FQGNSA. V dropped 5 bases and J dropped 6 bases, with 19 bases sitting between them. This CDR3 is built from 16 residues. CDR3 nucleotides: TGTGCCAGCAGCCCCTGGGCGGGACCACAAGCCGGGGAGCTGTTTTTT. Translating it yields CASSPWAGPQAGELFF.

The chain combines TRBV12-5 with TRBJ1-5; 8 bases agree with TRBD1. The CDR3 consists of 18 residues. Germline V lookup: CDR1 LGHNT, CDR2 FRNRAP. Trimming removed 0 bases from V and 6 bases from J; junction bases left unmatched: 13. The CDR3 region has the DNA TGTGCTAGTGGTTTGGTACAAGGGGCCGACAGGGGTCGTCAGCCCCAGCATTTT. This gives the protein CASGLVQGADRGRQPQHF. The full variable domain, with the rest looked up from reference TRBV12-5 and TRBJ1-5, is DARVTQTPRHKVTEMGQEVTMRCQPILGHNTVFWYRQTMMQGLELLAYFRNRAPLDDSGMPKDRFSAEMPDATLATLKIQPSEPRDSAVYFCASGLVQGADRGRQPQHFGDGTRLSIL.

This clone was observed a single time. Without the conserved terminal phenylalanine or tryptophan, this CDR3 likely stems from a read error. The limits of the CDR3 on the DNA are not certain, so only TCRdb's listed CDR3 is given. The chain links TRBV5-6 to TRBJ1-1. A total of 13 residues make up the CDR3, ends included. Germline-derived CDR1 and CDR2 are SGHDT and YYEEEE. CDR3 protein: CASSLGGRVTGSY.

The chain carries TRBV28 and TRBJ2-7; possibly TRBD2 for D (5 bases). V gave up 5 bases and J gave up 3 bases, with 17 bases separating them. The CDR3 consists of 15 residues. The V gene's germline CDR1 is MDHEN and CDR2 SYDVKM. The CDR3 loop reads CASSPRGRADYEQYV. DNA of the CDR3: TGTGCCAGCAGTCCCCGGGGAAGGGCGGACTACGAGCAGTACGTC.

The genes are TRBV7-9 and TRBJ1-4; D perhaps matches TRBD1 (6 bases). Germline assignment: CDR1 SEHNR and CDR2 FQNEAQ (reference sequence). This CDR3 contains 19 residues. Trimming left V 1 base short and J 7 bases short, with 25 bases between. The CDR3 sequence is CASSLVVKQGFFEGEKLFF. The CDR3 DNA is TGTGCCAGCAGCTTAGTAGTAAAACAGGGATTCTTCGAGGGTGAAAAACTGTTTTTT.

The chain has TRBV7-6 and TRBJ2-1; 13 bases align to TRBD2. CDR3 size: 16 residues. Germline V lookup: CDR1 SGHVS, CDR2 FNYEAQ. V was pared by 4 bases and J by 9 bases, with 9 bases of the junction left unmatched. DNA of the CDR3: TGTGCCAGCAGCTCACGGACTAGCGGGAGCCTAGGTGAGCAGTTCTTC. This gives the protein CASSSRTSGSLGEQFF.

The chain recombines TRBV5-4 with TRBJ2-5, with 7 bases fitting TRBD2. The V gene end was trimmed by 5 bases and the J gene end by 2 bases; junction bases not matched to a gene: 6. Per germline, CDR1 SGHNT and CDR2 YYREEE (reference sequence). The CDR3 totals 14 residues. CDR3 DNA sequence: TGTGCCAGCAGTCCCGGGAGGACGCAAGAGACCCAGTACTTC. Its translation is CASSPGRTQETQYF.

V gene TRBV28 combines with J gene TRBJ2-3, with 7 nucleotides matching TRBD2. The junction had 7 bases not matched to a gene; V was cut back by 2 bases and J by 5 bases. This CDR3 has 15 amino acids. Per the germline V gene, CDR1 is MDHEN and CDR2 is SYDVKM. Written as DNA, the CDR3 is TGTGCCAGCAGTTTAACGGCGGGGGTGAGAGATACGCAGTATTTT. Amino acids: CASSLTAGVRDTQYF.

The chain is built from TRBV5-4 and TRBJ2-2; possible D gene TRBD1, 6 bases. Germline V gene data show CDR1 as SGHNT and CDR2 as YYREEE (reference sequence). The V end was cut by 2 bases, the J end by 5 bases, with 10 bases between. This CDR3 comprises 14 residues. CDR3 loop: CASSLGGRTGELFF. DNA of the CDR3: TGTGCCAGCAGCTTAGGGGGAAGAACCGGGGAGCTGTTTTTT.

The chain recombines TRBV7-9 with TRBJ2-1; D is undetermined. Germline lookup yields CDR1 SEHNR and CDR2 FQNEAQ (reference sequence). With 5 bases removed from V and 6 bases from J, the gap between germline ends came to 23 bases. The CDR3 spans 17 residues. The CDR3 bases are TGTGCCAGCAGCCCCGGAAGGTTAGGAGCTAAGGGCAATGAGCAGTTCTTC. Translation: CASSPGRLGAKGNEQFF.

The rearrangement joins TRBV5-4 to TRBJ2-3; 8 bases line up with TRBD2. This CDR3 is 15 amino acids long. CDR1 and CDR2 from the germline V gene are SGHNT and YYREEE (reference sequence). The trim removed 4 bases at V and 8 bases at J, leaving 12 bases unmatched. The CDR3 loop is CASSPPAGGVPTQYF. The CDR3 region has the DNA TGTGCCAGCAGCCCTCCGGCGGGGGGTGTCCCTACGCAGTATTTT.

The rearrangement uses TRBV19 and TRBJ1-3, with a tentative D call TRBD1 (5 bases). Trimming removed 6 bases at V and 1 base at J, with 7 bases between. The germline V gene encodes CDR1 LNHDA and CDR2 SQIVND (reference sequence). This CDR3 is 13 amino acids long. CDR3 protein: CASRGHSGNTIYF. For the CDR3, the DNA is TGTGCCAGTAGGGGGCATTCTGGAAACACCATATATTTT.

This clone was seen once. The CDR3 nucleotides are TGTGCCAGCAGCAAAACCGGGACAGGGAAATGGGAGACCCAGTACTTC. Its translation: CASSKTGTGKWETQYF. The chain combines TRBV5-6 with TRBJ2-5; TRBD1 aligns across 9 bases. The germline CDR1 and CDR2 sequences are SGHDT and YYEEEE. The CDR3 spans 16 residues. Trimming took 4 bases from V and 5 from J; bases not matched to a gene: 12.

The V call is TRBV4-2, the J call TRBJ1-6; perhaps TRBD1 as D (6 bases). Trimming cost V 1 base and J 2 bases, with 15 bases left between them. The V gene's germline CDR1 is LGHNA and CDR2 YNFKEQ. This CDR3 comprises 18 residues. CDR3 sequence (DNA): TGTGCCAGCAGCCAAGGTACCACAGGGCGAACCTATAATTCACCCCTCCACTTT. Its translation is CASSQGTTGRTYNSPLHF.

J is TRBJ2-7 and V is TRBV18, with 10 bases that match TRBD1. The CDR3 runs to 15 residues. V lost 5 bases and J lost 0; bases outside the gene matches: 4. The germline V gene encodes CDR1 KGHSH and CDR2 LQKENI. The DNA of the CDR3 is TGTGCCAGCTCATTGGGACAGGGGAGCTCCTACGAGCAGTACTTC. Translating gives CASSLGQGSSYEQYF.

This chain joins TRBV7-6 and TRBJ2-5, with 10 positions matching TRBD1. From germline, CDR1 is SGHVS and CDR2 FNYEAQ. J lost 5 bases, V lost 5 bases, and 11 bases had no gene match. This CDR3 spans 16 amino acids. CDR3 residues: CASSPLPGQGTETQYF. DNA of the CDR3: TGTGCCAGCAGCCCGCTACCGGGACAGGGGACGGAGACCCAGTACTTC.

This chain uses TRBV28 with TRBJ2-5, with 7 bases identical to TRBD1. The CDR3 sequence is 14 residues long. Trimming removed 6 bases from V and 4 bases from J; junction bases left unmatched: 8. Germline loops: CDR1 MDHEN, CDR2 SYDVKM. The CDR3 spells CASSNSGTVETQYF. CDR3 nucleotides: TGTGCCAGCAGCAACTCCGGGACAGTAGAGACCCAGTACTTC.

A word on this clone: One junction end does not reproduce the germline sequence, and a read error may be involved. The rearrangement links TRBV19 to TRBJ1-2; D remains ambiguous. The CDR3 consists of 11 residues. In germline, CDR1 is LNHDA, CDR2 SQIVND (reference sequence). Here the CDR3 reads CASNIGYGYTF. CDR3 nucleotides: TGTGCCAGTAATATAGGGTACGGCTACACCTTC.

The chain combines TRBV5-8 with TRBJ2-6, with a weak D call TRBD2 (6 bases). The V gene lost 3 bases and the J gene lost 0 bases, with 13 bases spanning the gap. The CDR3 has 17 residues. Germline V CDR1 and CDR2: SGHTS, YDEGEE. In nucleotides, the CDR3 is TGTGCCAGCAGCTGGTGGAGGGGAAGCTCTGGGGCCAACGTCCTGACTTTC. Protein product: CASSWWRGSSGANVLTF.

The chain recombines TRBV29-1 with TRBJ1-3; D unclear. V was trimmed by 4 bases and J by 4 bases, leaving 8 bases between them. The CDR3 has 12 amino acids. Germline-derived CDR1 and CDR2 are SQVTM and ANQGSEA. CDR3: CSVGSSGNTIYF. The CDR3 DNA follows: TGCAGCGTTGGGAGTTCGGGAAACACCATATATTTT.